Below, one T cell receptor (beta chain) is given with its context. Antigen: not known. CDR1 is KGHSH, CDR2 LQKENI, per germline. The CDR3 length is 18 residues. V gave up 3 bases and J gave up 1 base, with 19 bases separating them. The record originates from a study of beta chain features in type 1 diabetes. Sequencing targeted expressed TCRB transcripts, as all isolated RNA had been reverse transcribed. Data came from immunoSEQ multiplex PCR; TCRdb stores just in-frame clones and leaves some out. The sample has about 300,000 clones, 8% seen once; the top ten hold approximately 1%. Regarding the study as a whole: Researchers report that Type 1 diabetes patients had moderately but significantly shorter TCRB CDR3s across all four CD4+ subsets. Within the patient group, naive, central memory and Treg TCRB repertoires appeared more similar to each other than within healthy donors. Individuals with type 1 diabetes displayed fewer insertions and more deletions at VDJ junctions.

This clonotype was sampled from a woman under 30 in good health. Material: central memory CD4+ T cells from blood. This sequence joins TRBV18 and TRBJ2-1; perhaps D is TRBD1 or TRBD2 (5 bases each). DNA for the CDR3: TGTGCCAGCTCACCGCAGCCTTCGAGGGGTAGGTCCTACAATGAGCAGTTCTTC. This codes for CASSPQPSRGRSYNEQFF.